This T cell receptor (beta chain) was identified during a study of blood T cell repertoires in COVID-19. The V gene lost 4 bases and the J gene lost 6 bases, with 17 bases spanning the gap. The CDR3 runs 15 residues. The V gene's germline CDR1 is ENHRY and CDR2 SYGVKD. As originally analysed: Counts of nucleated cells, estimated from reference gene primer amplification, were obtained. Assay used: immunoSEQ multiplex PCR; TCRdb lists only in-frame clones, some missing. The D gene and trimming were derived from the DNA, and the V and J assignments and clone size from that table. The table shows some 48,000 clones, with more than 85% occurring only once.

This clonotype was obtained from a man aged 60 to 69 with COVID-19, enrolled during active disease. The chain uses TRBV10-3 and TRBJ2-3, with TRBD2 as a possible D gene (5 bases). Sequencing was done on a sample of peripheral blood. In nucleotides, the CDR3 is TGTGCCATCAGTGCCGAGGGCACGGGTGGTGATACGCAGTATTTT. Its translation: CAISAEGTGGDTQYF.